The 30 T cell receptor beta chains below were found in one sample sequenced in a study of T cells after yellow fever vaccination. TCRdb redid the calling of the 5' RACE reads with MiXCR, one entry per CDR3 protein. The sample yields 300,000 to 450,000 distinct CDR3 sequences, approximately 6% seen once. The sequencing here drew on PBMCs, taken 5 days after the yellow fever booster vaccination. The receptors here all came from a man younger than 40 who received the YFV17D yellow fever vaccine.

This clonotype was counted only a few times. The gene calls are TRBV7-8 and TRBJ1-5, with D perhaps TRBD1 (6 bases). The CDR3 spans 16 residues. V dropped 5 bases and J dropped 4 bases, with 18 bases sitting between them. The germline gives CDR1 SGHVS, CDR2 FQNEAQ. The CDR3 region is CASSPTSTGKNQPQHF. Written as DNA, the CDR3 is TGTGCCAGCAGCCCTACATCAACAGGGAAAAATCAGCCCCAGCATTTT.

CDR3 region: CASSSRQTGELFF. The CDR3 bases are TGTGCCAGCAGCTCTCGCCAGACCGGGGAGCTGTTTTTT. V usage is TRBV5-4 and J usage is TRBJ2-2; D ambiguous. Germline CDR1 is SGHNT and CDR2 is YYREEE (reference sequence). CDR3 size: 13 residues. Deletions cut 3 bases from V and 5 bases from J, with 8 bases between.

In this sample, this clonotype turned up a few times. The CDR3 region is CASSSLGEGTDTQYF. The CDR3, as DNA: TGTGCCAGCAGCTCCCTGGGGGAGGGGACAGATACGCAGTATTTT. The chain is built from TRBV14 and TRBJ2-3; 7 nucleotides line up with TRBD2. Germline lookup yields CDR1 SGHDN and CDR2 FVKESK. The CDR3 has 15 residues. V shed 5 bases and J 3 bases; nucleotides not matched to a gene: 8.

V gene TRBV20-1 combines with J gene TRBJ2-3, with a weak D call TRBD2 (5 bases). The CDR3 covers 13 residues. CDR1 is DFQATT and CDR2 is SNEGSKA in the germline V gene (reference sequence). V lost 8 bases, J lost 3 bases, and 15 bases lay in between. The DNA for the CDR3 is TGCAGTCCCAGGACTGTACGGACAGATACGCAGTATTTT. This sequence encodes CSPRTVRTDTQYF.

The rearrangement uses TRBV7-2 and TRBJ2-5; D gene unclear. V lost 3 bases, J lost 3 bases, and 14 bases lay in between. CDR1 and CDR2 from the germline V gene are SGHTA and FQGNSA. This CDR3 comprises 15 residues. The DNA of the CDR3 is TGTGCCAGCAGCTTTGGATTCGGCAGAAAAGAGACCCAGTACTTC. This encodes CASSFGFGRKETQYF.

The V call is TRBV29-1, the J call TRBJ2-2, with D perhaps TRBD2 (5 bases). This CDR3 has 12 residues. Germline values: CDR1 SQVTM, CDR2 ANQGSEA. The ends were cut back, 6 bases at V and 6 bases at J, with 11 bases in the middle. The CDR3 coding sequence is TGCAGCGTATCGGGGTTGTCCGGGGAGCTGTTTTTT. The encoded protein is CSVSGLSGELFF.

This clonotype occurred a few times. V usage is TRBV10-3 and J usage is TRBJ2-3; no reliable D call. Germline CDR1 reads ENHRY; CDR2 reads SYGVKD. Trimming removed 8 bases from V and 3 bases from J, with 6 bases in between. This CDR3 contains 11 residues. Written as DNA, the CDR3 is TGTGCCATCGGACGTACAGATACGCAGTATTTT. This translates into CAIGRTDTQYF.

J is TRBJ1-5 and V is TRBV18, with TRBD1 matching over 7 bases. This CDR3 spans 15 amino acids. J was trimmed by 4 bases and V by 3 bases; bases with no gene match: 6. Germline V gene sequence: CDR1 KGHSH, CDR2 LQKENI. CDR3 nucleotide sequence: TGTGCCAGCTCACCCTGGCAGGGGGTAAATCAGCCCCAGCATTTT. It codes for CASSPWQGVNQPQHF.

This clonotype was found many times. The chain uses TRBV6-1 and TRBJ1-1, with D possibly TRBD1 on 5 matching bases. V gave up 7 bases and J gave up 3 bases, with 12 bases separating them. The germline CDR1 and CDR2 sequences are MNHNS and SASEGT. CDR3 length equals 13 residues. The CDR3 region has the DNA TGTGCCAGCAACCCACGGGACGACACTGAAGCTTTCTTT. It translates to CASNPRDDTEAFF.

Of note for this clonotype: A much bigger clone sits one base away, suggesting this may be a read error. CDR3 nucleotide sequence: TGCAGTGCTGGAAGGACTAGCGGGGAGACCCAGCACTTC. Amino acid sequence: CSAGRTSGETQHF. The V and J genes are TRBV20-1 and TRBJ2-5; 12 bases map to TRBD2. Germline assignment: CDR1 DFQATT and CDR2 SNEGSKA (reference sequence). CDR3 length equals 13 residues.

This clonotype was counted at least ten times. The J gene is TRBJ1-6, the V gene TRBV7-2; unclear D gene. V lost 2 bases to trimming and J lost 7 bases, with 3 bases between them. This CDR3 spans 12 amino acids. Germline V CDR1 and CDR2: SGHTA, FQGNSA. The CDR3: CASSLPNSPLHF. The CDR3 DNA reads TGTGCCAGCAGCTTACCGAATTCACCCCTCCACTTT.

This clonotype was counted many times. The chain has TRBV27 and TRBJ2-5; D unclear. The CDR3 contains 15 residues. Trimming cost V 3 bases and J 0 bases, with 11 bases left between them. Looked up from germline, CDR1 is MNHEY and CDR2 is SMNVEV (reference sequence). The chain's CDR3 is CASSFGGAYQETQYF. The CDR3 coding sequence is TGTGCCAGCAGTTTTGGTGGAGCGTACCAAGAGACCCAGTACTTC.

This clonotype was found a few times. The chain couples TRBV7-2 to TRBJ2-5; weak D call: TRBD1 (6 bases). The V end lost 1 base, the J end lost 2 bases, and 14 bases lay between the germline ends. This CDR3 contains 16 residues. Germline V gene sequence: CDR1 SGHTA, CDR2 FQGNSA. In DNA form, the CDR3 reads TGTGCCAGCAGCTTAGGCCGAGACAGGTTTCAAGAGACCCAGTACTTC. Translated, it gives CASSLGRDRFQETQYF.

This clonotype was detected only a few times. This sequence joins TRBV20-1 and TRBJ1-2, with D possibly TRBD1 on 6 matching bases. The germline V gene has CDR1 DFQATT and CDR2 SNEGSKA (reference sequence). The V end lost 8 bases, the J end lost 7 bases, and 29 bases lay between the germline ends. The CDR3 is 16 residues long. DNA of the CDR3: TGCAGTATGTTGACAGGAGGAATCACCAAGCGGCCTGGCTACACCTTC. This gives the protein CSMLTGGITKRPGYTF.

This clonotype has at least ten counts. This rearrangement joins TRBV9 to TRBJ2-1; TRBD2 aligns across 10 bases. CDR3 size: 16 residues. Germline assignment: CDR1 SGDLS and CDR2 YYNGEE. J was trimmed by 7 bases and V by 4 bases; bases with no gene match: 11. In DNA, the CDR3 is TGTGCCAGCAGCCCCGGGAGCGGGAGGGCCCGGAATGAGCAGTTCTTC. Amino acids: CASSPGSGRARNEQFF.

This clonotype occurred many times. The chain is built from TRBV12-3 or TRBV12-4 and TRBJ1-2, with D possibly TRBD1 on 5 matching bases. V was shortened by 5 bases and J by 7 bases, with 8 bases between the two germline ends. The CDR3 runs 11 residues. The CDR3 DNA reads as TGTGCCAGCAGTACAGGAGTTGGCTACACCTTC. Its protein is CASSTGVGYTF.

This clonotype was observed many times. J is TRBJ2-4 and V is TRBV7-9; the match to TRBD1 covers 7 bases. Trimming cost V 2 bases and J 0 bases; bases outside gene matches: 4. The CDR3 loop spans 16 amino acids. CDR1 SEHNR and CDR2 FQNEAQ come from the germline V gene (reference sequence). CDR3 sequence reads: CASSLFRDRAKNIQYF. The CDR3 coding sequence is TGTGCCAGCAGCTTATTCCGGGACAGAGCCAAAAACATTCAGTACTTC.

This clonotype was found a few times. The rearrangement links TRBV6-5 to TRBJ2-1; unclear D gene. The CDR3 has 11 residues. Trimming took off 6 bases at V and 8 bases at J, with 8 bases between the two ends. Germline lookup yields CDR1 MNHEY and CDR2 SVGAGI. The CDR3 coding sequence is TGTGCCAGCAGAAGGGTGGATGAGCAGTTCTTC. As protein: CASRRVDEQFF.

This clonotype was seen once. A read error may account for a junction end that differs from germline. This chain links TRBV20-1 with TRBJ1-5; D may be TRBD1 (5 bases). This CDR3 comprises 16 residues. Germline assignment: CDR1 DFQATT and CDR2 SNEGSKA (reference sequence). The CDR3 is CCARDPKGEGNQPQHF. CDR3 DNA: TGCTGTGCTAGAGATCCGAAAGGGGAGGGCAATCAGCCCCAGCATTTT.

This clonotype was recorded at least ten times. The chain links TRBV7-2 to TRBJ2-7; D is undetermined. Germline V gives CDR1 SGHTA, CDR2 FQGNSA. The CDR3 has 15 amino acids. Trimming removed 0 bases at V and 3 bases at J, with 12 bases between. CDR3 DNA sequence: TGTGCCAGCAGCTTAGCGAGAAGCTTAGGCTACGAGCAGTACTTC. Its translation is CASSLARSLGYEQYF.

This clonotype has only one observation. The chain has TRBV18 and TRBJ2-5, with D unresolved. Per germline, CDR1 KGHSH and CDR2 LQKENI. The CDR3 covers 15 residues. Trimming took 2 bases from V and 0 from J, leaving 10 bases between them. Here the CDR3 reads CASSPNPGNQETQYF. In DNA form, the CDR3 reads TGTGCCAGCTCACCAAACCCAGGAAACCAAGAGACCCAGTACTTC.

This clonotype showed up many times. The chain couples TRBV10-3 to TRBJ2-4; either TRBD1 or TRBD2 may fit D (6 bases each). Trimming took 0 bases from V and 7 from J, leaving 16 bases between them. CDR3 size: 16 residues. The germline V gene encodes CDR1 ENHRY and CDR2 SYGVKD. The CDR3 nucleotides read TGTGCCATCAGTGAGTCGCCGTGGGGGGCAGGGAACATTCAGTACTTC. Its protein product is CAISESPWGAGNIQYF.

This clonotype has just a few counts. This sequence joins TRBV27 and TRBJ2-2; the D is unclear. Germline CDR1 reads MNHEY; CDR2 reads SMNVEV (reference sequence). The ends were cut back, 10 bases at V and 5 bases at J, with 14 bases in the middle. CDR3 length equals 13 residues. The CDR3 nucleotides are TGTGCCACCAGCAAAGGGTTTACCGGGGAGCTGTTTTTT. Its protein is CATSKGFTGELFF.

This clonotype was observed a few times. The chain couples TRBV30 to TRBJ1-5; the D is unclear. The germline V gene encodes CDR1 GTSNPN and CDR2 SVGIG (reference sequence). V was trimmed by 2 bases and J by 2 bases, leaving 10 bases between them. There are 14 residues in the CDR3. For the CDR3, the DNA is TGTGCCTGGAGTCGAGGGCCTGGCAATCAGCCCCAGCATTTT. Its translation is CAWSRGPGNQPQHF.

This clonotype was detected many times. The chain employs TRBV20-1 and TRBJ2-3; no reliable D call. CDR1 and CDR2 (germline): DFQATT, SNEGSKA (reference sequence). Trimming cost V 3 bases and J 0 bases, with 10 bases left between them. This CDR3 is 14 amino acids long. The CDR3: CSASTSTSTDTQYF. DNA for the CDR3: TGCAGTGCTAGTACCTCAACTAGCACAGATACGCAGTATTTT.

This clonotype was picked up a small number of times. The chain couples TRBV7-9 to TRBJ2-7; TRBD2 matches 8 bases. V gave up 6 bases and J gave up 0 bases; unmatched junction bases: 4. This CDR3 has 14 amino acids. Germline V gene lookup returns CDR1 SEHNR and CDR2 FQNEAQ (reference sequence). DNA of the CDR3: TGTGCCAGCAGGGGAGGGACTAGCTCCTACGAGCAGTACTTC. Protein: CASRGGTSSYEQYF.

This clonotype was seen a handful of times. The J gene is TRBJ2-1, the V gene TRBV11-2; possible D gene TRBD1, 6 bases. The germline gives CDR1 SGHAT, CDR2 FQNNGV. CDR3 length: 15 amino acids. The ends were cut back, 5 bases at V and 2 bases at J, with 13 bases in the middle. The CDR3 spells CASSLLDSTYNEQFF. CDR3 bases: TGTGCCAGCAGCCTCCTGGACAGTACCTACAATGAGCAGTTCTTC. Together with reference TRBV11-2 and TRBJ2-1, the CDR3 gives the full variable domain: EAGVAQSPRYKIIEKRQSVAFWCNPISGHATLYWYQQILGQGPKLLIQFQNNGVVDDSQLPKDRFSAERLKGVDSTLKIQPAKLEDSAVYLCASSLLDSTYNEQFFGPGTRLTVL.

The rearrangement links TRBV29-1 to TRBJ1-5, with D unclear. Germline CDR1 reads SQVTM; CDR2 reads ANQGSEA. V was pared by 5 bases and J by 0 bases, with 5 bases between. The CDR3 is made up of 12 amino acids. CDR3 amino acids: CSVLDSNQPQHF. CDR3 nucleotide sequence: TGCAGCGTTCTGGATAGCAATCAGCCCCAGCATTTT.

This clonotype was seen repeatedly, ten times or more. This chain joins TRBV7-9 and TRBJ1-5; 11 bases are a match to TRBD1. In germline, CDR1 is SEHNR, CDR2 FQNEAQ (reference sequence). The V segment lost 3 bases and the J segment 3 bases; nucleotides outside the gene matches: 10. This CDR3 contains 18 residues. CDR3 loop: CASSFQGTGGITNQPQHF. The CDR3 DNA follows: TGTGCCAGCAGCTTTCAAGGGACAGGGGGAATTACCAATCAGCCCCAGCATTTT.

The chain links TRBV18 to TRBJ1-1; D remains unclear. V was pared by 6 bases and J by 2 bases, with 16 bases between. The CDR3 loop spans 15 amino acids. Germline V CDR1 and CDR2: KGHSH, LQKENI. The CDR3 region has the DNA TGTGCCAGCTCCCGGGATGGGGAATTAAACACTGAAGCTTTCTTT. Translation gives CASSRDGELNTEAFF.